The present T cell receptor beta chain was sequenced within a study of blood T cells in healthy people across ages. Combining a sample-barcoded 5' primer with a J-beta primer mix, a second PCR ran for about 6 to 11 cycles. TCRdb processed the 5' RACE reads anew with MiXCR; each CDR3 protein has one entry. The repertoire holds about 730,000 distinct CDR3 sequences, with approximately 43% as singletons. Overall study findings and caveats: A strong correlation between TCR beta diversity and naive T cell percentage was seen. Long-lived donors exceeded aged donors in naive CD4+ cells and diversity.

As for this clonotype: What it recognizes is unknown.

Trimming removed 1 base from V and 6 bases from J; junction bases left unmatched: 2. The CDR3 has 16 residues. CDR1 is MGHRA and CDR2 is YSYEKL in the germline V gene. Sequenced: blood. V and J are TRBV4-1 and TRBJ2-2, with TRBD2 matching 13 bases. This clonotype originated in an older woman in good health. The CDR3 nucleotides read TGCGCCAGCAGCCAAGTAACTAGCGGGGGGGCCGGGGAGCTGTTTTTT. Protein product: CASSQVTSGGAGELFF.